Each of the 28 T cell receptor beta chains below was sequenced from the same sample in a study of CD8 T cells in Susac syndrome. Reverse transcription used 0.5 to 1 ug RNA and random hexamers. TCRdb analysed the immunoSEQ multiplex PCR reads with MiXCR anew, one entry per CDR3 protein. The repertoire has roughly 140,000 distinct CDR3 sequences, over 85% of them found once; the top ten carry more than 0.2%. Input material: CD8+ T cells from PBMCs. These receptors all stem from a human donor with multiple sclerosis.

The chain couples TRBV27 to TRBJ2-7; D is unclear. Per germline, CDR1 MNHEY and CDR2 SMNVEV (reference sequence). The germline V and J ends were trimmed by 8 bases and 0 bases, with 11 bases remaining between them. This CDR3 region has 13 residues. CDR3 nucleotides: TGTGCCAGCGGCCCCGGGCCCTCCTACGAGCAGTACTTC. This gives the protein CASGPGPSYEQYF.

This clonotype showed up just once. This chain joins TRBV9 and TRBJ1-6; 9 bases fit TRBD1. The germline gives CDR1 SGDLS, CDR2 YYNGEE. The J segment lost 7 bases and the V segment lost 2 bases, leaving 1 base of the junction unmatched. The CDR3 has 14 amino acids. CDR3 bases: TGTGCCAGCAGCGTTGACAGGGGGAATTCACCCCTCCACTTT. Protein: CASSVDRGNSPLHF.

The V gene is TRBV29-1, the J gene TRBJ2-3; a weak D match, TRBD1 (6 bases). V dropped 3 bases and J dropped 2 bases, with 12 bases sitting between them. Per germline, CDR1 SQVTM and CDR2 ANQGSEA. There are 14 residues in the CDR3. The CDR3 DNA follows: TGCAGCGTTGACAGTGACAGGCTCACAGATACGCAGTATTTT. This translates into CSVDSDRLTDTQYF.

The gene calls are TRBV7-9 and TRBJ2-6; D call uncertain. The CDR3 extends over 15 amino acids. Germline CDR1 SEHNR, CDR2 FQNEAQ (reference sequence). V gave up 2 bases and J gave up 2 bases, with 7 bases separating them. The CDR3 DNA reads TGTGCCAGCAGCTTATCAGGCGCTGGGGCCAACGTCCTGACTTTC. Encoded protein: CASSLSGAGANVLTF.

The CDR3 protein is CASSLEFQLFF. The CDR3 DNA follows: TGTGCCAGCAGCTTAGAGTTCCAACTGTTTTTT. The chain links TRBV7-6 to TRBJ1-4, with unresolved D. V was shortened by 1 base and J by 12 bases, with 6 bases between the two germline ends. The CDR3 runs 11 residues. CDR1 is SGHVS, CDR2 FNYEAQ, per germline.

In its sample, this clonotype was seen a few times. This chain connects TRBV27 to TRBJ2-7; TRBD2 might be the D (6 bases). V was cut by 5 bases and J by 2 bases, with 7 bases left in between. CDR1 and CDR2 (germline): MNHEY, SMNVEV (reference sequence). The CDR3 covers 12 residues. The CDR3, as DNA: TGTGCCAGCAGTCGGGGGACCTACGAGCAGTACTTC. It encodes CASSRGTYEQYF.

This chain links TRBV20-1 with TRBJ1-2; D remains unclear. Between the trimmed V and J ends, which lost 2 bases and 8 bases, there was a span of 3 bases. The CDR3 is made up of 9 amino acids. The germline V gene has CDR1 DFQATT and CDR2 SNEGSKA (reference sequence). The CDR3 reads CSARKGYTF. The CDR3 DNA sequence: TGCAGTGCTAGAAAGGGCTACACCTTC.

The chain carries TRBV7-2 and TRBJ2-7; D unclear. V lost 1 base and J 6 bases, leaving 16 bases between the germline ends. The germline V gene has CDR1 SGHTA and CDR2 FQGNSA. The CDR3 covers 15 residues. CDR3 sequence: CASSLDERRSLEQYF. The CDR3 DNA is TGTGCCAGCAGCTTAGATGAAAGGAGATCCCTCGAGCAGTACTTC.

V gene TRBV3-1 combines with J gene TRBJ2-7; D gene ambiguous. CDR3 size: 14 residues. Germline CDR1 and CDR2: LGHDT and YNNKEL (reference sequence). The ends were cut back, 0 bases at V and 0 bases at J, with 6 bases in the middle. The DNA for the CDR3 is TGTGCCAGCAGCCAAGATGCAAGCTCCTACGAGCAGTACTTC. This sequence encodes CASSQDASSYEQYF.

The V call is TRBV9, the J call TRBJ2-5; TRBD2 matches 11 bases. The CDR3 sequence is 15 residues long. J lost 4 bases, V lost 4 bases, and 6 bases had no gene match. CDR1 is SGDLS, CDR2 YYNGEE, per germline. The DNA for the CDR3 is TGTGCCAGCAGCCTTAGCGGGGGGGCCCGAGAGACCCAGTACTTC. It translates to CASSLSGGARETQYF.

V usage is TRBV20-1 and J usage is TRBJ2-4; 7 bases agree with TRBD2. V lost 6 bases to trimming and J lost 4 bases; unmatched junction nucleotides: 18. Germline values: CDR1 DFQATT, CDR2 SNEGSKA (reference sequence). The CDR3 sequence is 17 residues long. DNA for the CDR3: TGCAGTGCCAGGGTCGTCTCGAAGGCGGGAGAGAAAAACATTCAGTACTTC. It translates to CSARVVSKAGEKNIQYF.

The chain uses TRBV27 and TRBJ1-3, with D perhaps matching TRBD1 (6 bases). The CDR3 is 15 residues long. V gave up 3 bases and J gave up 4 bases, with 13 bases separating them. The germline V gene has CDR1 MNHEY and CDR2 SMNVEV (reference sequence). In DNA form, the CDR3 reads TGTGCCAGCAGTTTGACGGGGGCACTGGGAAACACCATATATTTT. Protein: CASSLTGALGNTIYF.

The chain couples TRBV15 to TRBJ2-3; 10 bases are a match to TRBD1. The CDR3 sequence is 14 residues long. J was trimmed by 9 bases and V by 6 bases; bases with no gene match: 9. The germline gives CDR1 LNHNV, CDR2 YYDKDF (reference sequence). The CDR3 region is CATRTGGEEITQYF. CDR3 DNA: TGTGCCACCAGGACAGGGGGCGAGGAGATAACGCAGTATTTT. Combining the CDR3 with reference TRBV15 and TRBJ2-3 gives the whole variable domain DAMVIQNPRYQVTQFGKPVTLSCSQTLNHNVMYWYQQKSSQAPKLLFHYYDKDFNNEADTPDNFQSRRPNTSFCFLDIRSPGLGDTAMYLCATRTGGEEITQYFGPGTRLTVL.

The J gene is TRBJ1-6, the V gene TRBV7-3; possible D gene TRBD1, 5 bases. The CDR3 runs 15 residues. The germline CDR1 and CDR2 sequences are SGHTA and FQGTGA. Trimming took 2 bases from V and 7 from J, leaving 12 bases between them. CDR3 sequence: CASSLLQGANSPLHF. CDR3 coding DNA: TGTGCCAGCAGCTTATTGCAGGGCGCAAATTCACCCCTCCACTTT.

The V call is TRBV12-3 or TRBV12-4, the J call TRBJ1-2; no clear D. This CDR3 is built from 13 residues. The germline V and J ends were trimmed by 4 bases and 6 bases, with 12 bases remaining between them. CDR3 sequence: CASSSLNTDGYTF. Here the CDR3 DNA reads TGTGCCAGCAGTTCCCTCAACACCGATGGCTACACCTTC.

This sequence joins TRBV7-3 and TRBJ2-3; 9 bases align to TRBD1. The junction had 7 bases not matched to a gene; V was cut back by 3 bases and J by 6 bases. Germline CDR1 and CDR2: SGHTA and FQGTGA. CDR3 size: 15 residues. CDR3 sequence: CASSLDRGQRDTQYF. The CDR3 DNA sequence: TGTGCCAGCAGCTTGGACAGGGGCCAACGGGATACGCAGTATTTT.

CDR3 sequence: CASSQGGGSEQFF. For the CDR3, the DNA is TGTGCCAGCAGCCAGGGGGGGGGCTCTGAGCAGTTCTTC. This chain joins TRBV14 and TRBJ2-1; D might be TRBD2 (7 bases). The germline CDR1 and CDR2 sequences are SGHDN and FVKESK. The CDR3 is 13 amino acids. The ends were cut back, 3 bases at V and 9 bases at J, with 12 bases in the middle.

The chain links TRBV9 to TRBJ2-7; tentative D call: TRBD1 (5 bases). The germline gives CDR1 SGDLS, CDR2 YYNGEE. The CDR3 spans 13 residues. V was pared by 2 bases and J by 4 bases, with 10 bases between. The CDR3 loop is CASSVGQLYEQYF. As DNA, the CDR3 is TGTGCCAGCAGCGTTGGACAATTATACGAGCAGTACTTC. Based on the CDR3 plus reference TRBV9 and TRBJ2-7, the full variable domain is DSGVTQTPKHLITATGQRVTLRCSPRSGDLSVYWYQQSLDQGLQFLIQYYNGEERAKGNILERFSAQQFPDLHSELNLSSLELGDSALYFCASSVGQLYEQYFGPGTRLTVT.

The V and J genes are TRBV30 and TRBJ1-1, with D tentatively TRBD1 (5 bases). The germline gives CDR1 GTSNPN, CDR2 SVGIG (reference sequence). The CDR3 length is 14 residues. The ends were cut back, 3 bases at V and 4 bases at J, with 15 bases in the middle. The CDR3 here is CAWSGPRGGTEAFF. DNA for the CDR3: TGTGCCTGGAGCGGACCCCGTGGGGGCACTGAAGCTTTCTTT.

Turning to this clonotype: The junction differs from germline at one of its ends, possibly a read error. This chain links TRBV20-1 with TRBJ2-7, with D possibly being TRBD2 (7 bases). The CDR3 has 11 amino acids. The V gene's germline CDR1 is DFQATT and CDR2 SNEGSKA (reference sequence). This CDR3 is CSATAGARLHF. In DNA, the CDR3 is TGCAGTGCTACGGCGGGGGCACGGTTGCACTTC.

CDR3 bases: TGCAGCGCAAGGGACAGCGAATCTCCCAACTATGGCTACACCTTC. Its translation is CSARDSESPNYGYTF. The V and J genes are TRBV29-1 and TRBJ1-2, with 7 nucleotides matching TRBD1. CDR1 SQVTM and CDR2 ANQGSEA come from the germline V gene. V shed 7 bases, J shed 2 bases, and the junction held 13 bases outside the gene matches. The CDR3 spans 15 residues.

The chain combines TRBV5-1 with TRBJ2-1; 7 bases fit TRBD1. Germline CDR1 and CDR2: SGHRS and YFSETQ. V gave up 2 bases and J gave up 8 bases; unmatched junction bases: 10. The length of the CDR3 is 15 residues. CDR3 DNA sequence: TGCGCCAGCAGCTTCAGGCAACAGGGGCTCGATGAGCAGTTCTTC. Translated, it gives CASSFRQQGLDEQFF.

The chain links TRBV7-9 to TRBJ1-1; D is unresolved. The CDR3 is 17 amino acids. The V end was cut by 1 base, the J end by 2 bases, with 17 bases between. CDR1 SEHNR and CDR2 FQNEAQ come from the germline V gene (reference sequence). The CDR3 nucleotides are TGTGCCAGCAGCTTAGTAAGAGGGAGTCGTTTTAACACTGAAGCTTTCTTT. It is translated as CASSLVRGSRFNTEAFF.

The chain has TRBV7-9 and TRBJ2-4; D not certain. The germline V gene has CDR1 SEHNR and CDR2 FQNEAQ (reference sequence). The V end lost 5 bases, the J end lost 0 bases, and 8 bases lay between the germline ends. The CDR3 covers 14 residues. The CDR3 reads CASSPATAKNIQYF. The DNA for the CDR3 is TGTGCCAGCAGCCCCGCGACAGCCAAAAACATTCAGTACTTC.

V gene TRBV9 combines with J gene TRBJ1-1; D not resolved. The length of the CDR3 is 15 residues. Germline assignment: CDR1 SGDLS and CDR2 YYNGEE. The V end was cut by 0 bases, the J end by 0 bases, with 9 bases between. CDR3: CASSVAEGMNTEAFF. CDR3 nucleotides: TGTGCCAGCAGCGTAGCGGAAGGGATGAACACTGAAGCTTTCTTT.

The J gene is TRBJ2-7, the V gene TRBV12-3 or TRBV12-4; D is perhaps TRBD1 or TRBD2 (5 bases each). V was clipped by 6 bases and J by 2 bases, with 14 bases between them. This CDR3 spans 14 amino acids. The CDR3 region has the DNA TGTGCCAGCAGCATAATTGGGACCCCCTACGAGCAGTACTTC. Protein: CASSIIGTPYEQYF.

The chain carries TRBV3-1 and TRBJ2-1; the D gene is possibly TRBD2 (6 bases). V was cut by 0 bases and J by 6 bases, with 15 bases left in between. From germline, CDR1 is LGHDT and CDR2 YNNKEL (reference sequence). This CDR3 comprises 16 residues. CDR3 in amino acids: CASSQDLEGVGNEQFF. The DNA for the CDR3 is TGTGCCAGCAGCCAAGATTTGGAGGGAGTGGGCAATGAGCAGTTCTTC.

The chain has TRBV21-1 and TRBJ2-5; the table's TRBD1 call for D was not verified on the DNA. TRBV21-1 is a pseudogene locus. The CDR3 extends over 20 amino acids. CDR3 amino acids: CASSKGGGEGEYSTKRDQYF. CDR3 nucleotide sequence: TGTGCCAGCAGCAAAGGTGGCGGGGAAGGGGAATACAGTACCAAGAGAGACCAGTACTTC.